This T cell receptor (beta chain) was identified in a study of shared clonotypes between healthy human individuals (dated by TCRdb to the early 2020s). In the study overall: The cohort included three men and a couple of women between 18 and 49 years of age. Blood TCR repertoires of a handful of healthy adults were deeply sequenced to estimate repertoire size and the extent of clonotype sharing between individuals. To increase sequencing depth and limit assay-specific biases, TCR repertoire library preparation and sequencing were carried out by different laboratories using diverse techniques. Between about 0.85 and 9.5 billion PBMCs per donor were obtained by leukapheresis.

Comments on this clone: The target of this receptor is not known. Per-base quality was not reported, and no clone a single base away is much larger than it.

Overall study outcomes, separate from this receptor: Sampling was limited to blood, and TCR repertoires in tissue likely differ from TCR repertoires in blood. Because the study included only a small number of donors, the genetic and exposure-history diversity represented was limited. Pairwise subsampling indicated that sequencing depth was expected to affect the degree of clonotype sharing among donors.

Reading the germline V gene gives CDR1 SGDLS and CDR2 YYNGEE. The CDR3 numbers 16 residues from cysteine through phenylalanine. The DNA shown is the 48-base CDR3, in frame from base 1. At the junction V is shortened by 4 bases and J by 0 bases; bases outside the gene matches: 6. The donors were healthy, HIV-negative adults with no recently reported acute infections or vaccinations. Only Caucasian adults living in Nashville, Tennessee, USA were represented among the donors. In the unsorted samples, 90 million or so PBMCs were counted, and genomic DNA was extracted using the QIAamp DNA Blood Mini kit. Blood was collected by leukapheresis, and PBMCs were isolated by Ficoll-Histopaque density gradient centrifugation and then cryopreserved in liquid nitrogen vapor phase. Using the deep immunoSEQ assay, multiplex PCR amplified TCR CDR3 regions from genomic DNA. Genomic DNA extracted from each cell subset was distributed evenly over all wells of several immunoSEQ 96-well plates, and each plate served as one replicate. For unsorted PBMC, 250 to 300 ng genomic DNA, equal to approximately 30,000 T cell genomes, was loaded into each replicate PCR. Ten immunoSEQ deep assay plates were used to sequence unsorted PBMC genomic DNA. Purified libraries were measured with a Qubit 3.0 fluorometer, size-checked on a Bioanalyzer 2100, and measured again with the KAPA Library Quantification kit. Every immunoSEQ 96-well plate was sequenced on a dedicated single-read 150-cycle Illumina NextSeq 550 flow cell. Per the source publication's procedure: Because the immunoSEQ output included only junctional sequences and no quality scores, the filtering could not be the same as the filtering used for full-length reads. Sequences were annotated with PyIR, a Python wrapper for IgBLAST v1.9, and V/J genes and CDR3 were assigned using IMGT germline references. Reads were removed for weak V/J assignments (E-value above 1e-6), missing CDR3, stop codons, out-of-frame junctions, or ambiguous translated residues. V3J clonotypes were defined by identical inferred V gene, J gene, and CDR3 amino acid sequence. To compute the percentage overlap between repertoires, the number of shared unique clonotypes was divided by the size of the smaller repertoire. Three approaches were used to assess repertoire richness: RTK rarefaction, the Chao1 estimator, and Recon v2.1 estimates of unobserved clonotypes. TCRdb re-hosts the immuneACCESS table, in-frame sequences only. Its copies lack some clones; in the studies checked, an unresolved V gene accounts for under half of them, and the cause for the rest is not known. V, J and clone size are those of that table, while D and trimming were read from the DNA. The sample has approximately 480,000 clones on record, around 79% of them singletons. Around 13% of the sample lies in the top ten.

The rearranged segments are TRBV9 and TRBJ2-7, and TRBD2 matches 11 of the central bases. The sequence was collected from a woman aged 40 to 50 in good health. Some clones in this sample may be carry-over from other donors' samples. The sequenced material came from PBMCs. The CDR3 region reads CASSQGLAGSSYEQYF. The DNA reads as follows: TGTGCCAGCAGCCAAGGACTAGCGGGTAGCTCCTACGAGCAGTACTTC.